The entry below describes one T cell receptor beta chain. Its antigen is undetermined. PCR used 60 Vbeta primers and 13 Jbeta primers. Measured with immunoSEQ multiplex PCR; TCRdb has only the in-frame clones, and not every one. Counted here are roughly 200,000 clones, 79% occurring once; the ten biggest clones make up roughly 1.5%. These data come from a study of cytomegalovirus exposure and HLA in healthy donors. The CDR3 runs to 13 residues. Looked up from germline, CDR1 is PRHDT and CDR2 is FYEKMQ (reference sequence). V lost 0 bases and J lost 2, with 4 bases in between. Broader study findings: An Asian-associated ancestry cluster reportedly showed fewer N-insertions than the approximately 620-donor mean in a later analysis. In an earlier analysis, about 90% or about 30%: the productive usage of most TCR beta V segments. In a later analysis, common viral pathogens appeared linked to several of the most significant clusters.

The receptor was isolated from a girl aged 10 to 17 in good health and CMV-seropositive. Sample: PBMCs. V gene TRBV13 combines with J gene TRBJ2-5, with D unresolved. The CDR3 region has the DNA TGTGCCAGCAGCTTAGGTCTACAAGAGACCCAGTACTTC. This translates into CASSLGLQETQYF.